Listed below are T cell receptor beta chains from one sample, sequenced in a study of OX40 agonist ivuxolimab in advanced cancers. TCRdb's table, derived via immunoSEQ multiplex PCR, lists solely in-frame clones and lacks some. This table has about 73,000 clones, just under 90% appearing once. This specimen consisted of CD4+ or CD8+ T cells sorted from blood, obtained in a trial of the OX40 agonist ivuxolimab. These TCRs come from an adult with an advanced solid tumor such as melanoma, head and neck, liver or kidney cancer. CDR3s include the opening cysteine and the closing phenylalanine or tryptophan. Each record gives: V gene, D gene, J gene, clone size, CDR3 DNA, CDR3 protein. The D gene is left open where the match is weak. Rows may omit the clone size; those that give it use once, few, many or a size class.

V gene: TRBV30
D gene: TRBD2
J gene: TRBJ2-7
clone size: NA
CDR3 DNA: TGTGCCGGAGACGGGGGGGTCTCCTACGAGCAGTACTTC
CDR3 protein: CAGDGGVSYEQYF

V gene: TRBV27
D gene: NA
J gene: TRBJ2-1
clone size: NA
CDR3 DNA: TGTGCCAGCAGACTCGGGCCTTACAATGAGCAGTTCTTC
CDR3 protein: CASRLGPYNEQFF

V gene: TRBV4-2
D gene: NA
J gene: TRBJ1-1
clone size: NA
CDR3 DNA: TGTGCCAGCAGCCAATCAGGGGTCGACACTGAAGCTTTCTTT
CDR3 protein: CASSQSGVDTEAFF

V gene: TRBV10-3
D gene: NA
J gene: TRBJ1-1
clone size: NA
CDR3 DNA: TGTGCCATCGGGTTCGGTCTGAACACTGAAGCTTTCTTT
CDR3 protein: CAIGFGLNTEAFF

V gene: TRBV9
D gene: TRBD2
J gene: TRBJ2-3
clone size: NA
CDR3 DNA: TGTGCCAGCAGCTTCGCTAGCGGTAGCACAGATACGCAGTATTTT
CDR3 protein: CASSFASGSTDTQYF

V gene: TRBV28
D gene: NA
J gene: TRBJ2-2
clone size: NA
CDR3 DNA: TGTGCCAGCAGCGTGGGGACCGGGGAGCTGTTTTTT
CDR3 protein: CASSVGTGELFF

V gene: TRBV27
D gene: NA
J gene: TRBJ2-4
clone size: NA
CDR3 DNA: TGTGCCAGCAGTTACACCCAGGATCTAGCCAAAAACATTCAGTACTTC
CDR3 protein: CASSYTQDLAKNIQYF

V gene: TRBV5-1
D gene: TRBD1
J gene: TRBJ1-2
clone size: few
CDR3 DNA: TGCGCCAGCAGCACCGACAGGGACGATGGCTACACCTTC
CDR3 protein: CASSTDRDDGYTF

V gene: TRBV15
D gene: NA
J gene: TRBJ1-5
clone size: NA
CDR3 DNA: TGTGCCACCAGCACCCGAGAGAAACTGACGAATCAGCCCCAGCATTTT
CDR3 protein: CATSTREKLTNQPQHF

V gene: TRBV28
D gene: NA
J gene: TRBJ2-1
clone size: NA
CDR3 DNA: TGTGCCAGCAGTTTAGGGCAGATATCTAACAATGAGCAGTTCTTC
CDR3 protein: CASSLGQISNNEQFF

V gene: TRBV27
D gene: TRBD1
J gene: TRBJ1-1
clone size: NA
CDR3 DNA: TGTGCCAGCAGCCTGGGACAGGGTGGCGTTGAAGCTTTCTTT
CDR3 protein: CASSLGQGGVEAFF

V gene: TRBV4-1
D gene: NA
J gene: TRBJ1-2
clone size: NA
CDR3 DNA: TGCGCCAGCAGCCAAGCCGGTGGCTACACCTTC
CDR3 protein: CASSQAGGYTF

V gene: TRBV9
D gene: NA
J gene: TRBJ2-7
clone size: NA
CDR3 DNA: TGTGCCAGCAGCGTGGGGGGCGGCTTTGCCTACGAGCAGTACTTC
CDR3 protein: CASSVGGGFAYEQYF

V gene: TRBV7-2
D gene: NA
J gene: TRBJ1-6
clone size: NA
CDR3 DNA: TGTGCCAGCAGCTTAGCTAGGGGCTATAATTCACCCCTCCACTTT
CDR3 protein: CASSLARGYNSPLHF

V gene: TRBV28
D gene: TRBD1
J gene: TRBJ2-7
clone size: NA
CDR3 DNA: TGTGCCAGCAGCCTAATGACAGGGCCCTACGAGCAGTACTTC
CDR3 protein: CASSLMTGPYEQYF

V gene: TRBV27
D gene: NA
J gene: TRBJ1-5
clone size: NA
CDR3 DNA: TGTGCCAGCAGTTCTTTTGACAGCAATCAGCCCCAGCATTTT
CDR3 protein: CASSSFDSNQPQHF

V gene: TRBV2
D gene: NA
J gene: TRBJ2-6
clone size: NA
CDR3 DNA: TGTGCCACGGTAGTTCGGGCCAACGTCCTGACTTTC
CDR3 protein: CATVVRANVLTF

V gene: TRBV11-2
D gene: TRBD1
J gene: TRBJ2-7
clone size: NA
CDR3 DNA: TGTGCCAGCAGCTCAGAATACAGGGGTTCCTACGAGCAGTACTTC
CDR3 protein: CASSSEYRGSYEQYF

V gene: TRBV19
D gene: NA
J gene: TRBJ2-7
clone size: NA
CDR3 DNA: TGTGCCAGTAGTGACCCCGGGCTGTCCTACGAGCAGTACTTC
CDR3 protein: CASSDPGLSYEQYF

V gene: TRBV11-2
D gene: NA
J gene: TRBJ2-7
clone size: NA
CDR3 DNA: TGTGCCAGCAGTCGTCCGGTCGGCCGTAAATACGAGCAGTACTTC
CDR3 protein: CASSRPVGRKYEQYF

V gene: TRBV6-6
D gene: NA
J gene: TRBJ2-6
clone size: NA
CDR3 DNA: TGTGCCAGCACTGGAAAGCTGAGCTCTGGGGCCAACGTCCTGACTTTC
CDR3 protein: CASTGKLSSGANVLTF

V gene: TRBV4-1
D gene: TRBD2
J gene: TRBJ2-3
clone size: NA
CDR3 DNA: TGCGCCAGCAGCTCTAGCGGGGGGGCGTCAGATACGCAGTATTTT
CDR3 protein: CASSSSGGASDTQYF

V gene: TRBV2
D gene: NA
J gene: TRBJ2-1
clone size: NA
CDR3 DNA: TGTGCCAGCAGTGAAAGAGGGTCGATGTATGAGCAGTTCTTC
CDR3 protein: CASSERGSMYEQFF

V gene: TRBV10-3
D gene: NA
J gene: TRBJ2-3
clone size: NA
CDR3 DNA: TGTGCCATCAGTGGTGAATTAGCTAGCACAGATACGCAGTATTTT
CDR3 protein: CAISGELASTDTQYF

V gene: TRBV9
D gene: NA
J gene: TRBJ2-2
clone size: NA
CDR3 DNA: TGTGCCAGCAGGGCCGGGACTCCGAACACCGGGGAGCTGTTTTTT
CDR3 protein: CASRAGTPNTGELFF

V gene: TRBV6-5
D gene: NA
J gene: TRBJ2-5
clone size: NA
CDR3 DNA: TGTGCCAGCAGTTACGGGGAGACCCAGTACTTC
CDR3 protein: CASSYGETQYF

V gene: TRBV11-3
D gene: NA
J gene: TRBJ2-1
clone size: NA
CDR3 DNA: TGTGCCAGCAGCTCTCTAGCTCCTACCTACAATGAGCAGTTCTTC
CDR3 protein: CASSSLAPTYNEQFF

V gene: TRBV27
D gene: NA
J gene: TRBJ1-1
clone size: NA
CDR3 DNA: TGTGCCAGCAGCCAACACTTGAACACTGAAGCTTTCTTT
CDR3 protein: CASSQHLNTEAFF

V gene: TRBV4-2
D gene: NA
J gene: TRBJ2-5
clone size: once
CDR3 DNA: TGTGCCAGCAGCCATGATGAAGAGACCCAGTACTTC
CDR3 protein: CASSHDEETQYF

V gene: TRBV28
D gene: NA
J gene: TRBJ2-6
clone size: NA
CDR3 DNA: TGTGCCAGCGGGCATGATATCTCTGGGGCCAACGTCCTGACTTTC
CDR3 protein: CASGHDISGANVLTF